The table lists the clone carrying this T cell receptor beta chain with many counts. The antigen is not known. Genomic DNA, the template, was used for profiling of the TCR beta VDJ and CDR3. MiXCR was run by TCRdb on the reads, yielding one entry per CDR3 protein. The sample shows 200,000 or so distinct CDR3 sequences, about 64% of them seen only once. These data come from a study of CD8+CD57+ T cells in acquired aplastic anemia. Overall study: CD4+ and CD8+ cells, once sorted, gave DNA averaging roughly 3.2 ug. Overall study findings and caveats: The study identified roughly 31 CD8+ CDR3 sequences shared by patients and controls. The study found no significant CD8+ Simpson's diversity difference between patients and controls.

The germline V and J ends were trimmed by 0 bases and 6 bases, with 14 bases remaining between them. Germline V gene sequence: CDR1 MNHEY, CDR2 SVGAGI. The CDR3 is made up of 15 amino acids. The sample was sorted CD4+, CD8+, or CD8+CD57+ T cells (not recorded which) from PBMCs. The chain uses TRBV6-5 and TRBJ1-2; TRBD1 is a possible D gene (6 bases). The clonotype comes from a human donor with severe aplastic anemia or a healthy control (not recorded which). The CDR3 DNA reads as TGTGCCAGCAGTTACTCCGATACAGGGTTCAATGGCTACACCTTC. Amino acid sequence: CASSYSDTGFNGYTF.